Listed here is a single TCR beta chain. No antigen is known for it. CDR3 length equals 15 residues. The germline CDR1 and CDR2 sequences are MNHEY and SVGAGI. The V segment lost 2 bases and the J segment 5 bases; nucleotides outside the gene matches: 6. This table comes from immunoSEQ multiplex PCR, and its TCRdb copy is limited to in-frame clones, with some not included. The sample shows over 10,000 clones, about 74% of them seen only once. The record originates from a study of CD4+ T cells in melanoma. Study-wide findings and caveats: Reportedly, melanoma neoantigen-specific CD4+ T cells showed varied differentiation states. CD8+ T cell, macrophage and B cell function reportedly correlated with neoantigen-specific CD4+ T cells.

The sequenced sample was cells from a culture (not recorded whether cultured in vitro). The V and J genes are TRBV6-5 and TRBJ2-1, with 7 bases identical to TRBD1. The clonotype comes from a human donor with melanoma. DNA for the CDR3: TGTGCCAGCAGTTACACAATACAGGGGAACAATGAGCAGTTCTTC. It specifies CASSYTIQGNNEQFF.